Listed below are T cell receptor beta chains from one sample, sequenced in a study of control samples from healthy donors and cancer patients. Assay used: immunoSEQ multiplex PCR; TCRdb lists only in-frame clones, some missing. The table includes 200,000 or so clones, 85% to 95% detected once. The source material was blood. The receptor set was obtained from a man between 50 and 59 years old in good health. CDR3s include the opening cysteine and the closing phenylalanine or tryptophan. Each record gives: V gene, CDR3 protein.

TRBV24-1 CATSDSMETQYF
TRBV19 CASSTAYTDEQFF
TRBV27 CASNPVAAYTDTQYF
TRBV4-3 CASSQVNEKLFF
TRBV28 CASSLWGGGQPQHF
TRBV3-1/TRBV3-2 CASSQARGAALHPQPQHF
TRBV5-5 CASSLLIAKNIQYF
TRBV10-1 CASRSTGNTEAFF
TRBV6-5 CASSYSRLGGEQYF
TRBV18 CASSPEGSGYGYTF
TRBV14 CASSWASSYNEQFF
TRBV11-3 CASSPGGGQYYTEAFF
TRBV7-2 CASSLTCGGIQQFF
TRBV4-2 CASSPSPGQPQHF
TRBV24-1 CATMRAGNTEAFF
TRBV28 CASSTGGLGTGGTYEQYF
TRBV5-1 CASSLGSSYNEQFF
TRBV7-6 CASSLVYPGANQPQHF
TRBV11-3 CASSSQMNTEAFF
TRBV29-1 CSASPGTNEKLFF
TRBV28 CASSSQGLGKNIQYF
TRBV6-6 CASSSGGYYEQYF
TRBV6-5 CASSQPLNSPLHF
TRBV7-2 CASSLDRSTDTQYF
TRBV12-3/TRBV12-4 CASSFAQPWEQYF
TRBV18 CASSPVAAYNSPLHF
TRBV20-1 CSARDGEKLFF
TRBV9 CASSEISGNTEAFF
TRBV7-9 CASSVGQGGDTQYF
TRBV12-3/TRBV12-4 CASSFGREQYF
TRBV30 CAWGAPASETQYF
TRBV7-3 CASSLDTRGGRGTEAFF
TRBV7-3 CASSLRMNTEAFF
TRBV2 CASSAQGLQNTEAFF
TRBV4-2 CASSQARTGVYEQYF
TRBV18 CASSLREEPNSNQPQHF
TRBV19 CASSIAPGLAGSDTQYF